The clone carrying this TCR beta chain is categorized as medium-sized. Its cognate antigen is unknown. Germline V gene data show CDR1 as LNHDA and CDR2 as SQIVND (reference sequence). CDR3 length equals 14 residues. The V and J ends lost 4 bases and 7 bases respectively, with 13 bases between them. As for time point: week 35, safety follow-up. Each vaccine dose was 300 ug of mutant IDH1 20-mer peptide, with topical imiquimod. The patients received vaccinations eight times, in weeks 1, 3, 5, 7, 11, 15, 19 and 23. Donors had new WHO grade 3 or 4 IDH1-mutant, ATRX-lost astrocytomas. This specimen comes from a study of a mutant IDH1 vaccine in newly diagnosed glioma. Study details: The initiation of vaccination occurred 4-6 weeks after radiotherapy alone, or with temozolomide cycles. Patients under treatment included roughly 62% males and 37.5% females and had a mean age of around 43 years.

Profiling relied on immunoSEQ multiplex PCR, and the TCRdb table lists in-frame clones only, not all of them. This table has about 74,000 clones, more than 75% appearing once. The rearrangement links TRBV19 to TRBJ2-2; TRBD1 is a possible D gene (5 bases). This specimen consisted of PBMCs, obtained from a glioma patient whose treatment included an IDH1 peptide vaccine. The TCR sequence derives from a man under 40 with glioma. CDR3 nucleotides: TGTGCCAGTAGTAAGGGGCAGTCGGGCGGGGAGCTGTTTTTT. It is translated as CASSKGQSGGELFF.